These 29 T cell receptor beta chains share one sample of origin, sequenced in a study of CD8+CD57+ T cells in acquired aplastic anemia. CDR3 and TCR beta VDJ profiling relied on a genomic DNA template. MiXCR, applied by TCRdb to the reads, yields one record per CDR3 protein. Of some 200,000 distinct CDR3 sequences in the sample, over 60% are singletons; the top ten hold around 32%. The sample was sorted CD4+, CD8+, or CD8+CD57+ T cells (not recorded which) from PBMCs. The receptors originated from a human donor in good health.

V is TRBV7-9 and J is TRBJ1-5; D gene unclear. The CDR3 has 13 amino acids. Germline values: CDR1 SEHNR, CDR2 FQNEAQ (reference sequence). The V end was cut by 2 bases, the J end by 1 base, with 3 bases between. The CDR3 region has the DNA TGTGCCAGCAGCTTACGCAGCAATCAGCCCCAGCATTTT. Its translation: CASSLRSNQPQHF. Supplemented by reference TRBV7-9 and TRBJ1-5, the full variable domain reads DTGVSQNPRHKITKRGQNVTFRCDPISEHNRLYWYRQTLGQGPEFLTYFQNEAQLEKSRLLSDRFSAERPKGSFSTLEIQRTEQGDSAMYLCASSLRSNQPQHFGDGTRLSIL.

The chain carries TRBV7-9 and TRBJ2-7; 11 bases are a match to TRBD2. This CDR3 spans 15 amino acids. V shed 5 bases, J shed 5 bases, and the junction held 8 bases outside the gene matches. Germline CDR1 and CDR2: SEHNR and FQNEAQ (reference sequence). For the CDR3, the DNA is TGTGCCAGCAGCCCCATAGCGGGGGGGCTCCACGAGCAGTACTTC. Amino acids: CASSPIAGGLHEQYF.

J is TRBJ1-1 and V is TRBV10-3, with D hard to call. V dropped 3 bases and J dropped 0 bases, with 14 bases sitting between them. The germline gives CDR1 ENHRY, CDR2 SYGVKD. The CDR3 totals 16 residues. The CDR3 nucleotides read TGTGCCATCAGTGATCAATGGCAGATGATGAACACTGAAGCTTTCTTT. Amino acid sequence: CAISDQWQMMNTEAFF.

This clonotype has a single count. The rearrangement uses TRBV15 and TRBJ2-5; D possibly matches TRBD1 or TRBD2 (5 bases each). From germline, CDR1 is LNHNV and CDR2 YYDKDF (reference sequence). CDR3 length equals 15 residues. Trimming stripped 8 bases from V and 5 bases from J, with 21 bases between. The CDR3 nucleotides read TGTGCCACCCAAGACCGGGACGGATTGGGGGAGACCCAGTACTTC. Translated, it gives CATQDRDGLGETQYF.

This clonotype was counted many times. The chain links TRBV20-1 to TRBJ2-6; D is uncertain. Germline values: CDR1 DFQATT, CDR2 SNEGSKA (reference sequence). Trimming took off 0 bases at V and 2 bases at J, with 11 bases between the two ends. The CDR3 has 16 amino acids. The CDR3 DNA reads TGCAGTGCTAGAGATACCCACAGTACTGGGGCCAACGTCCTGACTTTC. This encodes CSARDTHSTGANVLTF.

Only a few counts were recorded for this clonotype. The chain recombines TRBV20-1 with TRBJ1-1, with 8 positions matching TRBD1. V dropped 6 bases and J dropped 3; count of bases not matched to a gene: 3. CDR3 length equals 12 residues. Germline V lookup: CDR1 DFQATT, CDR2 SNEGSKA (reference sequence). For the CDR3, the DNA is TGCAGTGCACAACAGGGGGACACTGAAGCTTTCTTT. Amino acids: CSAQQGDTEAFF.

This clonotype was observed at least ten times. This sequence joins TRBV7-9 and TRBJ1-1; 10 nucleotides align to TRBD1. V dropped 1 base and J dropped 11; count of bases not matched to a gene: 4. The length of the CDR3 is 13 residues. From germline, CDR1 is SEHNR and CDR2 FQNEAQ (reference sequence). The CDR3 here is CASSLGTGGGAFF. The CDR3 nucleotides read TGTGCCAGCAGCTTAGGGACAGGGGGGGGGGCTTTCTTT.

This clonotype showed up just once. The chain has TRBV20-1 and TRBJ2-7, with 12 bases aligning to TRBD1. The germline CDR1 and CDR2 sequences are DFQATT and SNEGSKA (reference sequence). The CDR3 is made up of 14 amino acids. The ends lost 1 base at V and 3 bases at J; junction bases unmatched: 1. As DNA, the CDR3 is TGCAGTGCTAGAGGGGACAGGGGGCTCTACGAGCAGTACTTC. Amino acids: CSARGDRGLYEQYF.

The table lists this clonotype with many counts. The J gene is TRBJ1-1, the V gene TRBV29-1; 10 nucleotides agree with TRBD1. In germline, CDR1 is SQVTM, CDR2 ANQGSEA. Germline trimming cut 3 bases from V and 11 bases from J; bases unmatched to any gene: 3. The CDR3 loop spans 11 amino acids. The DNA of the CDR3 is TGCAGCGTTGATTCGGGACAGGGGGCTTTCTTT. This codes for CSVDSGQGAFF.

This clonotype was seen repeatedly, ten times or more. This rearrangement joins TRBV25-1 to TRBJ2-3, with D uncertain. Deletions cut 5 bases from V and 3 bases from J, with 12 bases between. Looked up from germline, CDR1 is MGHDK and CDR2 is SYGVNS. This CDR3 has 14 amino acids. This chain's CDR3 is CASSPATETDTQYF. CDR3 sequence (DNA): TGTGCCAGCAGTCCAGCAACAGAGACAGATACGCAGTATTTT. Supplemented by reference TRBV25-1 and TRBJ2-3, the full variable domain reads EADIYQTPRYLVIGTGKKITLECSQTMGHDKMYWYQQDPGMELHLIHYSYGVNSTEKGDLSSESTVSRIRTEHFPLTLESARPSHTSQYLCASSPATETDTQYFGPGTRLTVL.

Concerning this clonotype: The junction and the germline gene differ at one end; a read error may be behind it. This rearrangement joins TRBV9 to TRBJ1-1; D possibly corresponds to TRBD1 (6 bases). The CDR3 length is 14 residues. Germline lookup yields CDR1 SGDLS and CDR2 YYNGEE. The CDR3 coding sequence is TGTGGCAGCAGCGTAAGCCTGTCGGGGGGCCAAGCTTTCTTT. This codes for CGSSVSLSGGQAFF. The entire variable domain, with the rest obtained from reference TRBV9 and TRBJ1-1, is as follows: DSGVTQTPKHLITATGQRVTLRCSPRSGDLSVYWYQQSLDQGLQFLIQYYNGEERAKGNILERFSAQQFPDLHSELNLSSLELGDSALYFCGSSVSLSGGQAFFGQGTRLTVV.

The V and J genes are TRBV10-3 and TRBJ1-5, with 7 bases matching TRBD1. The CDR3 consists of 16 residues. Germline CDR1 is ENHRY and CDR2 is SYGVKD. J was trimmed by 4 bases and V by 2 bases; bases with no gene match: 8. In nucleotides, the CDR3 is TGTGCCATCAGTGAGAGAGGGACAGCTAGTAATCAGCCCCAGCATTTT. This translates into CAISERGTASNQPQHF.

This clonotype showed up many times. The chain links TRBV10-3 to TRBJ2-1; no clear D. From germline, CDR1 is ENHRY and CDR2 SYGVKD. Trimming shortened V by 10 bases and J by 0 bases, and 13 bases separated the two germline ends. The CDR3 has 14 residues. CDR3 amino acids: CATGDTSSYNEQFF. In nucleotides, the CDR3 is TGTGCCACTGGGGATACGAGCTCCTACAATGAGCAGTTCTTC.

J is TRBJ2-7 and V is TRBV14, with 9 bases that match TRBD1. The CDR3 runs to 14 residues. Germline lookup yields CDR1 SGHDN and CDR2 FVKESK. V was pared by 5 bases and J by 3 bases, with 5 bases of the junction left unmatched. CDR3 residues: CASSDTGQGYEQYF. The CDR3 DNA reads as TGTGCCAGCAGCGACACGGGACAGGGCTACGAGCAGTACTTC.

The chain carries TRBV7-9 and TRBJ1-6, with D uncertain. The V and J ends lost 0 bases and 7 bases respectively, with 7 bases between them. Germline CDR1 and CDR2: SEHNR and FQNEAQ (reference sequence). The CDR3 sequence is 14 residues long. CDR3 protein: CASSLARMNSPLHF. Here the CDR3 DNA reads TGTGCCAGCAGCTTAGCGCGTATGAATTCACCCCTCCACTTT.

There are a few counts of this clonotype. The chain uses TRBV10-1 and TRBJ2-6; no firm D call. Germline CDR1 and CDR2: WNHNN and SYGVQD (reference sequence). There are 13 residues in the CDR3. Between the trimmed V and J ends, which lost 3 bases and 4 bases, there was a span of 4 bases. The CDR3 region is CASSDSGANVLTF. As DNA, the CDR3 is TGCGCCAGCAGTGATTCGGGGGCCAACGTCCTGACTTTC.

Here the CDR3 reads CASSLGWQGVINEQFF. DNA of the CDR3: TGTGCCAGCAGCTTAGGATGGCAGGGGGTCATCAATGAGCAGTTCTTC. The chain recombines TRBV7-9 with TRBJ2-1; the match to TRBD1 covers 7 bases. The CDR3 sequence is 16 residues long. Per the germline V gene, CDR1 is SEHNR and CDR2 is FQNEAQ (reference sequence). V shed 1 base, J shed 6 bases, and the junction held 9 bases outside the gene matches.

V usage is TRBV25-1 and J usage is TRBJ1-4; the D gene is possibly TRBD1 (5 bases). V was shortened by 3 bases and J by 11 bases, with 19 bases between the two germline ends. The germline gives CDR1 MGHDK, CDR2 SYGVNS. The CDR3 has 15 residues. The CDR3 DNA reads as TGTGCCAGCAGTGACGACCGGGCAGGGTCAGCCAAACTGTTTTTT. It is translated as CASSDDRAGSAKLFF.

This chain joins TRBV19 and TRBJ1-1, with D tentatively TRBD1 (5 bases). Trimming stripped 5 bases from V and 1 base from J, with 11 bases between. The CDR3 has 14 residues. The germline V gene has CDR1 LNHDA and CDR2 SQIVND (reference sequence). The CDR3 sequence is CASSPLGENTEAFF. CDR3 bases: TGTGCCAGTAGTCCCCTAGGGGAGAACACTGAAGCTTTCTTT.

J is TRBJ2-7 and V is TRBV7-3; a possible D gene is TRBD2 (7 bases). The V gene lost 5 bases and the J gene lost 6 bases, with 20 bases spanning the gap. CDR1 and CDR2 (germline): SGHTA, FQGTGA. The CDR3 totals 15 residues. The CDR3 nucleotides read TGTGCCAGCAGCCTACACCGGGGGGCCCCGCTCGAGCAGTACTTC. Translating gives CASSLHRGAPLEQYF. Based on the CDR3 plus reference TRBV7-3 and TRBJ2-7, the full variable domain is GAGVSQTPSNKVTEKGKYVELRCDPISGHTALYWYRQSLGQGPEFLIYFQGTGAADDSGLPNDRFFAVRPEGSVSTLKIQRTERGDSAVYLCASSLHRGAPLEQYFGPGTRLTVT.

The chain links TRBV20-1 to TRBJ2-3; 7 bases line up with TRBD2. V shed 1 base and J 4 bases; nucleotides not matched to a gene: 11. Germline lookup yields CDR1 DFQATT and CDR2 SNEGSKA (reference sequence). The CDR3 is 16 residues long. DNA of the CDR3: TGCAGTGCTAGAGGGATTCGACTAGCTTCGCCAGATACGCAGTATTTT. Translation gives CSARGIRLASPDTQYF.

In its sample, this clonotype was seen many times. This chain links TRBV6-2 or TRBV6-3 with TRBJ2-3; 9 nucleotides match TRBD1. CDR3 length: 14 residues. The V and J ends lost 5 bases and 4 bases, in that order; junction bases with no gene match: 4. Per germline, CDR1 MNHEY and CDR2 SVGEGT. The DNA of the CDR3 is TGTGCCAGCAGTCGACAGGGGGTTTCAGATACGCAGTATTTT. Its protein product is CASSRQGVSDTQYF.

This clonotype has ten or more counts. The chain is built from TRBV27 and TRBJ2-7; D possibly corresponds to TRBD1 (6 bases). Germline CDR1 and CDR2: MNHEY and SMNVEV (reference sequence). This CDR3 has 13 amino acids. V gave up 1 base and J gave up 5 bases, with 9 bases separating them. As DNA, the CDR3 is TGTGCCAGCAGTTTATGGGGGCCGGACGAGCAGTACTTC. Protein product: CASSLWGPDEQYF.

This clonotype has more than one count but fewer than ten. The V and J genes are TRBV5-6 and TRBJ2-1; 9 positions agree with TRBD2. This CDR3 spans 15 amino acids. Germline CDR1 and CDR2: SGHDT and YYEEEE. Trimming removed 5 bases from V and 8 bases from J; junction bases left unmatched: 11. CDR3 coding DNA: TGTGCCAGCAGGGGGGGGGTCGCGGGAGGGCATGAGCAGTTCTTC. Its translation: CASRGGVAGGHEQFF.

The V call is TRBV27, the J call TRBJ2-3; 9 bases are a match to TRBD2. The germline CDR1 and CDR2 sequences are MNHEY and SMNVEV (reference sequence). V lost 5 bases, J lost 0 bases, and 12 bases stayed unmatched. The CDR3 contains 18 residues. CDR3 DNA sequence: TGTGCCAGCAGTCCACTTTTGGTAGCGGGAGCTAGCACAGATACGCAGTATTTT. Its protein is CASSPLLVAGASTDTQYF.

This chain connects TRBV6-5 to TRBJ2-5; a possible D gene is TRBD1 (6 bases). Trimming took 2 bases from V and 5 from J, leaving 21 bases between them. CDR1 MNHEY and CDR2 SVGAGI come from the germline V gene. The CDR3 loop spans 17 amino acids. The DNA of the CDR3 is TGTGCCAGCAGTTACACCCTGGGACAAAGCCCCTGGGAGACCCAGTACTTC. Encoded protein: CASSYTLGQSPWETQYF.

V usage is TRBV7-2 and J usage is TRBJ2-7, with 7 bases identical to TRBD1. Per the germline V gene, CDR1 is SGHTA and CDR2 is FQGNSA. The J segment lost 10 bases and the V segment lost 5 bases, leaving 14 bases of the junction unmatched. This CDR3 is built from 14 residues. The CDR3 region has the DNA TGTGCCAGCAGCCGACAGGGTACAAGAGTGGTCCAGTACTTC. Its translation is CASSRQGTRVVQYF.

In this sample, this clonotype turned up many times. The chain couples TRBV7-9 to TRBJ2-1; TRBD2 aligns across 12 bases. Germline CDR1 and CDR2: SEHNR and FQNEAQ (reference sequence). The CDR3 extends over 16 amino acids. The V gene end was trimmed by 5 bases and the J gene end by 4 bases; junction bases not matched to a gene: 6. The CDR3 DNA follows: TGTGCCAGCAGCCCCAGACTAGCGGGGGTGTACAATGAGCAGTTCTTC. Its protein is CASSPRLAGVYNEQFF.

This clonotype showed up many times. The chain links TRBV20-1 to TRBJ2-3, with TRBD2 identical over 9 bases. Germline trimming cut 6 bases from V and 4 bases from J; bases unmatched to any gene: 11. The V gene's germline CDR1 is DFQATT and CDR2 SNEGSKA (reference sequence). The CDR3 loop spans 15 amino acids. CDR3 amino acids: CSATERGVGSDTQYF. As DNA, the CDR3 is TGCAGTGCAACCGAGCGGGGGGTTGGGTCAGATACGCAGTATTTT.